The 5 T cell receptor beta chains reported below all come from one sample, sequenced in a study of cytomegalovirus exposure and HLA in healthy donors. PCR employed 60 Vbeta and 13 Jbeta primers. TCRdb's copy holds only in-frame clones and misses some; the assay was immunoSEQ multiplex PCR. The data show about 180,000 clones, about 80% seen once. The sequencing input was PBMCs. The receptors come from a man aged 55-75 years in good health and CMV-seronegative.

This chain connects TRBV29-1 to TRBJ1-4, with D perhaps matching TRBD1 (5 bases). Trimming took 7 bases from V and 8 from J, leaving 11 bases between them. Germline V CDR1 and CDR2: SQVTM, ANQGSEA. The CDR3 has 11 amino acids. CDR3 in DNA: TGCAGCGCCGGGGGGGTCGAAAAACTGTTTTTT. This gives the protein CSAGGVEKLFF.

This CDR3 is CASGQLAGGPGNNEQFF. DNA for the CDR3: TGTGCTAGTGGCCAACTAGCGGGAGGGCCGGGTAACAATGAGCAGTTCTTC. The chain carries TRBV12-5 and TRBJ2-1; 13 bases match TRBD2. CDR1 LGHNT and CDR2 FRNRAP come from the germline V gene. The V and J ends lost 6 bases and 5 bases, in that order; junction bases with no gene match: 10. This CDR3 is built from 17 residues.

V is TRBV6-1 and J is TRBJ1-2; 7 bases align to TRBD1. V lost 2 bases, J lost 8 bases, and 5 bases stayed unmatched. Germline V gene lookup returns CDR1 MNHNS and CDR2 SASEGT. This CDR3 contains 13 residues. The CDR3 sequence: CASSETGARGYTF. In DNA form, the CDR3 reads TGTGCCAGCAGTGAAACAGGGGCTAGAGGCTACACCTTC.

Only one count was recorded for this clone. This sequence joins TRBV19 and TRBJ1-1, with 8 bases lining up with TRBD1. The trim removed 7 bases at V and 0 bases at J, leaving 10 bases unmatched. The CDR3 runs 16 residues. The germline gives CDR1 LNHDA, CDR2 SQIVND (reference sequence). CDR3 loop: CASKLGDRLMNTEAFF. In DNA form, the CDR3 reads TGTGCCAGTAAGCTCGGGGACAGGCTAATGAACACTGAAGCTTTCTTT.

At least ten counts were recorded for this clone. This sequence joins TRBV2 and TRBJ1-4, with TRBD1 matching over 9 bases. The CDR3 spans 16 residues. V dropped 0 bases and J dropped 8; count of bases not matched to a gene: 7. Germline V gene lookup returns CDR1 SNHLY and CDR2 FYNNEI. The CDR3 nucleotides read TGTGCCAGCAGTGAAGCCCAGGGACAGGGAAGGGAAAAACTGTTTTTT. Its translation: CASSEAQGQGREKLFF. The full variable domain, its missing parts supplied by reference TRBV2 and TRBJ1-4, is EPEVTQTPSHQVTQMGQEVILRCVPISNHLYFYWYRQILGQKVEFLVSFYNNEISEKSEIFDDQFSVERPDGSNFTLKIRSTKLEDSAMYFCASSEAQGQGREKLFFGSGTQLSVL.